This T cell receptor (beta chain) came from a study of T-cell memory formation after mild COVID-19 (dated by TCRdb to about 2021). The study in broad terms: TCR sequence clusters from the two donors were largely donor specific. In two donors, T-cell clones that expanded and contracted after mild COVID-19 were tracked by sequencing TCRalpha and TCRbeta repertoires over time. Two young, previously healthy adult volunteers made up the cohort, one male and one female.

The paper as a whole reports these results and caveats: The detection of some responding clones in pre-infection memory suggests that pre-existing cross-reactive memory T cells joined the SARS-CoV-2 response. SARS-CoV-2 specificity was not confirmed for the second-wave clones peaking on day 37. Contracting CD4+ clones were found mainly in CM and EM memory subsets, while CD8+ clones were enriched in EMRA. Clones that contracted from day 15 to 85 showed balanced CD4/CD8 phenotypes, whereas a second wave of clones that expanded from day 15 to 37 leaned towards CD4+. Only a couple of mild cases were covered in the study, and larger cohorts including severe cases with pre-infection samples were considered necessary.

Sequencing relied on an Illumina NovaSeq 6000. TCRalpha and TCRbeta cDNA libraries were built by 5'RACE with constant-segment primers, adding sample barcodes and unique molecular identifiers. RNA was extracted from every sample with Trizol reagent. Library amplification was performed in two PCR steps, and a second sample barcode and Illumina TruSeq adapters were introduced in the second step. Libraries were sequenced on an Illumina NovaSeq with 2 x 150 bp paired-end reads. Turning to the authors' computational methods: With migec v1.2.7, reads were demultiplexed and then collapsed into UMI-guided consensus sequences. With mixcr v2.1.11, UMI consensuses were aligned to TRA and TRB V and J templates and assembled into clonotypes. Expanded or contracted clonotypes were those called significant by both edgeR and NoisET, with noise models trained on biological replicates. edgeR calls used a false discovery rate-adjusted p below 0.01 and a log2 fold-change threshold of 1. As an exploratory analysis of dynamics, max-normalized trajectories of the 1000 most abundant clonotypes were examined with PCA combined with hierarchical clustering. The CD4 or CD8 phenotype of responding clones was assigned using the separately sequenced CD4+ and CD8+ repertoires. TCRdb's own reprocessing of the public reads used fastp at Q25 and MiXCR and kept productive beta chains. Under each unique CDR3 protein, matching rows form one entry showing the most common genes and DNA. The V and J calls and clone size come from TCRdb's table, not from the authors' own analysis. Counted in this sample were 350,000 to 500,000 distinct CDR3 sequences; around 22% of them appeared once. The top ten clonotypes cover 13% of the sample.

Ficoll-Paque density gradient centrifugation was used to isolate PBMCs. From a lookup of the germline V gene (reference sequence), CDR1 and CDR2 are LNHDA and SQIVND. Counted from cysteine to phenylalanine, this CDR3 has 15 amino acids. The retained sequence is limited to the CDR3, 45 bases, with the frame set at the first base. The V end gives up 6 bases and the J end 2 bases, leaving 3 bases in the junction not matched to a gene. A few counts support this clonotype. Its antigen is currently not known. No clone much larger than this one lies a single base away; base qualities are absent. This sequence was found in an adult woman who had mild COVID-19 (a few samples of this study predate the infection). The sample titles of this study are shuffled in the database, so cell type and time point are left out; the donor was told from shared clones. The chain is made from TRBV19 and TRBJ1-5, and TRBD1 matches 11 of the central bases. The sample was PBMCs or a T cell subset sorted from them (not recorded which). In nucleotides, the sequence is TGTGCCAGTAGCGGGACAGGGGGAGGCAATCAGCCCCAGCATTTT. Translation gives CASSGTGGGNQPQHF.